The source of this TCR beta chain is a study of blood T cell repertoires in COVID-19. Study context: Both acute and convalescent COVID-19 samples were obtained from the United States, Italy and Spain. Sample material is recorded as cDNA or gDNA derived from T cells, B-cell-depleted T cells, or PBMCs.

In the original workflow: Reference gene primer amplification yielded estimated nucleated cell counts. TCRdb's copy holds only in-frame clones and misses some; the assay was immunoSEQ multiplex PCR. That table supplies the V and J calls and clone size; D and trimming were determined from the DNA. This table holds 49,000 or so clones, roughly 87% found once. V lost 1 base and J lost 5, with 8 bases in between. This CDR3 has 13 amino acids. Germline V CDR1 and CDR2: MGHRA, YSYEKL. Sequences were obtained from peripheral blood. The chain uses TRBV4-1 and TRBJ1-1, with D maybe TRBD1 (5 bases). The TCR comes from a man in his sixties with active COVID-19. The CDR3 region has the DNA TGCGCCAGCAGCCAAGGGGACTCGACTGAAGCTTTCTTT. It codes for CASSQGDSTEAFF.